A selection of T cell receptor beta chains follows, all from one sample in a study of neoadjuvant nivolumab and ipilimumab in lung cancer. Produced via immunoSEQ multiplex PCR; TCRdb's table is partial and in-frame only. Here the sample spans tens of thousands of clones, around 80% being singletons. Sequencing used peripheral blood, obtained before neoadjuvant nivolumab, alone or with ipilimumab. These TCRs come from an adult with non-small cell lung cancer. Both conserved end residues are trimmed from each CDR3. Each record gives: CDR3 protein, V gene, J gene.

CDR3: ASRLTGETEAF
V: TRBV6-4
J: TRBJ1-1

CDR3: AISELTGGAGANVLT
V: TRBV10-3
J: TRBJ2-6

CDR3: ASSFHGGLRSYEQY
V: TRBV7-2
J: TRBJ2-7

CDR3: ASSQGVEQY
V: TRBV7-8
J: TRBJ2-7

CDR3: ASIGGRNQPQH
V: TRBV28
J: TRBJ1-5

CDR3: ASSLNSGVTYNEQF
V: TRBV18
J: TRBJ2-1

CDR3: ASSKTGVGVDQPQH
V: TRBV7-9
J: TRBJ1-5

CDR3: ASSLKGVWGTEAF
V: TRBV5-4
J: TRBJ1-1

CDR3: ASSQEWQGMGDEQF
V: TRBV4-1
J: TRBJ2-1

CDR3: ASSLGFGGYGYT
V: TRBV5-6
J: TRBJ1-2

CDR3: ASSLWGQADSNQPQH
V: TRBV5-1
J: TRBJ1-5

CDR3: ASSSELAGGVTQY
V: TRBV5-4
J: TRBJ2-5

CDR3: ASRLQGNTEAF
V: TRBV5-5
J: TRBJ1-1

CDR3: ASSRTGGFNEKLF
V: TRBV6-1
J: TRBJ1-4

CDR3: ASSFQPGQGLETQY
V: TRBV5-1
J: TRBJ2-5

CDR3: ASSLVTGPGAEAF
V: TRBV5-1
J: TRBJ1-1

CDR3: ASSPGGGPETQY
V: TRBV7-2
J: TRBJ2-5

CDR3: ASSRGILAGGSYNEQF
V: TRBV11-2
J: TRBJ2-1

CDR3: SVDPGGVGEKLF
V: TRBV29-1
J: TRBJ1-4

CDR3: ASSSLGGYT
V: TRBV7-2
J: TRBJ1-2

CDR3: ASSEGGANNSPLH
V: TRBV6-1
J: TRBJ1-6

CDR3: ASSLTGSVYEQY
V: TRBV5-1
J: TRBJ2-7

CDR3: AISERQINQPQH
V: TRBV10-3
J: TRBJ1-5

CDR3: ASSRGGYGYT
V: TRBV6-5
J: TRBJ1-2

CDR3: ASSERANTYNEQF
V: TRBV2
J: TRBJ2-1

CDR3: ASSSRSRVGGTEAF
V: TRBV2
J: TRBJ1-1

CDR3: ASSHGGGSTETQY
V: TRBV4-2
J: TRBJ2-5

CDR3: ASSLSAQTLYGYT
V: TRBV5-6
J: TRBJ1-2

CDR3: ASSKKGPRSPYEQY
V: TRBV21-1
J: TRBJ2-7

CDR3: ASSPADYSNQPQH
V: TRBV9
J: TRBJ1-5

CDR3: SAWRRGGQETQY
V: TRBV29-1
J: TRBJ2-5

CDR3: ASSFVCSGGQETQY
V: TRBV12-1
J: TRBJ2-5

CDR3: ASSPPTGLNTEAF
V: TRBV18
J: TRBJ1-1

CDR3: ASSLSAGSYEQY
V: TRBV5-1
J: TRBJ2-7

CDR3: ASSLGLAGGRMTDTQY
V: TRBV5-4
J: TRBJ2-3

CDR3: ASSFSGTDFFSSGNTIY
V: TRBV9
J: TRBJ1-3

CDR3: ASSQDSSGANVLT
V: TRBV18
J: TRBJ2-6

CDR3: ASSFLGLAGSNGAYEQY
V: TRBV5-1
J: TRBJ2-7

CDR3: ASSPGAPANYGYT
V: TRBV27
J: TRBJ1-2

CDR3: ASSLAHSGPSTDTQY
V: TRBV7-6
J: TRBJ2-3

CDR3: AAGQGEDSPLH
V: TRBV6-1
J: TRBJ1-6

CDR3: ASSPKQGRENTEAF
V: TRBV4-2
J: TRBJ1-1